The present entry profiles one T cell receptor (beta chain) with its context. Measured with immunoSEQ multiplex PCR; TCRdb has only the in-frame clones, and not every one. The sample has tens of thousands of clones; just over 90% are singletons. Per the germline V gene, CDR1 is SNHLY and CDR2 is FYNNEI. V shed 6 bases, J shed 9 bases, and the junction held 5 bases outside the gene matches. This CDR3 region has 14 residues. These data originate in a study of blood T cell repertoires in COVID-19. Study details: In each case, the material was cDNA or gDNA derived from T cells, B-cell-depleted T cells, or PBMCs.

The receptor comes from a woman aged 40 to 50 with active COVID-19. The chain links TRBV2 to TRBJ2-1; 13 positions agree with TRBD2. The sequencing input was peripheral blood. CDR3 nucleotides: TGTGCCAGCAGCCGGACTAGCGGGGGTATTGAGCAGTTCTTC. Translation gives CASSRTSGGIEQFF.